This T cell receptor beta chain originates from a study of response to subunit inactivated influenza vaccine. General study results and limits: New T cells are recruited in small numbers by each seasonal influenza vaccination, according to the authors' suggestion.

TCRdb recomputed calls from the RT-PCR reads with MiXCR, one row per CDR3 protein. This table holds around 200,000 distinct CDR3 sequences, nearly 9.5% found once. Per the germline V gene, CDR1 is SGHRS and CDR2 is YFSETQ. This CDR3 is built from 13 residues. With regard to this clonotype: No antigen is known for it. One end of the junction is discordant with germline, which a read error may explain.

The clonotype was recovered from a man in his fifties or sixties who received an inactivated influenza vaccine. The sequencing here drew on non-naive T cells sorted from PBMCs, taken on the day of vaccination. This chain links TRBV5-1 with TRBJ1-4, with 9 nucleotides matching TRBD1. This chain's CDR3 is CASTLTGGEKLFF. The CDR3 bases are TGCGCCAGCACCTTGACAGGGGGAGAAAAACTGTTTTTT.